This T cell receptor (beta chain) came from a study of radiotherapy plus CTLA-4 blockade in lung cancer. Study outcomes and limitations: Response, reportedly, was best predicted by interferon-beta along with early blood T cell clone dynamics.

The CDR3 is 15 residues long. V was pared by 4 bases and J by 1 base, with 12 bases between. Germline CDR1 reads SGHTA; CDR2 reads FQGNSA. Method: immunoSEQ multiplex PCR; TCRdb's copy keeps in-frame clones and lacks some. The sample records some 32,000 clones, 60% to 75% being singletons. Notes on this clone: The antigen remains undetermined.

This material consisted of peripheral blood, taken from a patient treated with radiotherapy plus ipilimumab. The rearrangement links TRBV7-2 to TRBJ2-3, with D possibly matching TRBD2 (5 bases). The source of this sequence is a human donor with non-small cell lung cancer who had stable disease on radiotherapy plus ipilimumab. The CDR3 nucleotides read TGTGCCAGCAGCTCCGACTTCGGGGGCACAGATACGCAGTATTTT. It codes for CASSSDFGGTDTQYF.